Below, one TCR beta chain is given with its context. The data belong to a study of blood T cell repertoires in COVID-19. Study background: PBMCs, B-cell-depleted T cells, or T cells were the source of the cDNA or gDNA that made up the material.

Only in-frame clones appear in the TCRdb table, and some are missing; sequencing was by immunoSEQ multiplex PCR. The data show fewer than 30,000 clones, around 87% seen once. From germline, CDR1 is SGHTA and CDR2 FQGTGA. The CDR3 runs 14 residues. V shed 5 bases and J 5 bases; nucleotides not matched to a gene: 5. The chain links TRBV7-3 to TRBJ2-1; 8 positions match TRBD1. The sequence was obtained from a man aged 50-60 years with active COVID-19. The sequencing sample was made of peripheral blood. CDR3 sequence reads: CASSAGQGHNEQFF. The CDR3 DNA reads as TGTGCCAGCAGCGCAGGACAGGGACACAATGAGCAGTTCTTC.